The 13 T cell receptor beta chains presented below share a single source sample, sequenced in a study of T cells after yellow fever vaccination (dated by TCRdb to the late 2010s). Receptor libraries were prepared by 5' RACE. The listed sequencing device is Illumina HiSeq 2500. TCRdb took the public reads, trimmed them with fastp at Q25, ran MiXCR for clone calling and kept in-frame beta chains. For every CDR3 protein sequence, its rows merge into one entry that carries the most common genes and DNA. In all, the sample holds roughly 160,000 distinct CDR3 sequences, and around 7.2% of those were seen once. Jointly, the top ten make up approximately 2.5% of the sample. Interpreted using the paper, the treatment or condition label stands for: live attenuated yellow fever vaccine strain. The sequencing used CD4+ T cells sorted from PBMCs, collected around 5 days after the first yellow fever vaccination. The receptors derive from a man in his late teens or twenties who received the YFV17D yellow fever vaccine.

This clonotype was recorded many times. The chain uses TRBV6-5 and TRBJ2-3; 8 bases are shared with TRBD2. J lost 6 bases, V lost 0 bases, and 5 bases had no gene match. The CDR3 extends over 15 amino acids. The germline gives CDR1 MNHEY, CDR2 SVGAGI. The CDR3 DNA follows: TGTGCCAGCAGTTACTCGATCAGCGGGGGTGATACGCAGTATTTT. Its translation: CASSYSISGGDTQYF.

This clonotype was detected many times. The chain recombines TRBV4-1 with TRBJ1-1; 7 bases are a match to TRBD1. Unmatched junction bases numbered 7, after V lost 2 bases and J lost 4 bases. The CDR3 is 15 amino acids. Looked up from germline, CDR1 is MGHRA and CDR2 is YSYEKL. CDR3 nucleotides: TGCGCCAGCAGCCAACCAACCAGGGGGGTCACTGAAGCTTTCTTT. Its translation is CASSQPTRGVTEAFF.

The V gene is TRBV6-2 or TRBV6-3, the J gene TRBJ1-2; 7 bases are shared with TRBD1. This CDR3 has 12 residues. V trimming: 6 bases; J trimming: 6 bases; junction bases outside the gene matches: 4. Germline V gene sequence: CDR1 MNHEY, CDR2 SVGEGT. CDR3 nucleotides: TGTGCCAGCAGACAGGGGACGGATGGCTACACCTTC. It is translated as CASRQGTDGYTF.

The CDR3 region has the DNA TGTGCCAGTAGTACCGCCAGTACAGGGGGTTCCTACGAGCAGTACTTC. Its translation: CASSTASTGGSYEQYF. This rearrangement joins TRBV19 to TRBJ2-7; 8 bases align to TRBD1. There are 16 residues in the CDR3. V shed 4 bases and J 1 base; nucleotides not matched to a gene: 9. Germline V CDR1 and CDR2: LNHDA, SQIVND (reference sequence).

The CDR3 region is CASSSQTGDQPQHF. The CDR3 bases are TGTGCCAGCAGCTCCCAGACAGGGGATCAGCCCCAGCATTTT. The rearrangement joins TRBV7-8 to TRBJ1-5; TRBD1 matches 8 bases. CDR3 length equals 14 residues. Looked up from germline, CDR1 is SGHVS and CDR2 is FQNEAQ. Losses at the gene ends were 4 bases for V and 5 bases for J; bases not matched to a gene: 4.

The V call is TRBV7-8, the J call TRBJ2-3, with D possibly matching TRBD2 (7 bases). Germline CDR1 and CDR2: SGHVS and FQNEAQ. The V and J ends lost 1 base and 4 bases respectively, with 12 bases between them. The length of the CDR3 is 15 residues. For the CDR3, the DNA is TGTGCCAGCAGCTTAGAAGGGGGGGGCCCAGATACGCAGTATTTT. Residues: CASSLEGGGPDTQYF.

Worth noting for this clonotype: A much larger clone is a single base away; this may be a read error. CDR3 amino acids: CARREGDLLNTEAFF. The CDR3 nucleotides are TGTGCCAGACGAGAAGGAGATCTGTTGAACACTGAAGCTTTCTTT. The rearrangement uses TRBV6-2 or TRBV6-3 and TRBJ1-1; D ambiguous. The germline CDR1 and CDR2 sequences are MNHEY and SVGEGT. V shed 9 bases and J shed 0 bases, with 17 bases lying between them. CDR3 size: 15 residues.

The rearrangement links TRBV5-5 to TRBJ1-2; TRBD1 agrees at 9 bases. The V gene end was trimmed by 6 bases and the J gene end by 0 bases; junction bases not matched to a gene: 6. There are 15 residues in the CDR3. The germline V gene encodes CDR1 SGHKS and CDR2 YYEKEE (reference sequence). CDR3 region: CASTQQGAANYGYTF. In DNA, the CDR3 is TGTGCCAGCACCCAACAGGGGGCAGCTAACTATGGCTACACCTTC.

Many counts were recorded for this clonotype. The chain joins TRBV20-1 to TRBJ2-7; D is uncertain. The CDR3 extends over 14 amino acids. CDR1 is DFQATT and CDR2 is SNEGSKA in the germline V gene (reference sequence). Trimming cost V 5 bases and J 2 bases, with 16 bases left between them. CDR3 in DNA: TGCAGTGCTCCCAACGTTAATCAGGCCTACGAGCAGTACTTC. Translating gives CSAPNVNQAYEQYF.

This clonotype was detected a few times. The chain uses TRBV5-4 and TRBJ2-7, with 7 bases that match TRBD1. V was clipped by 1 base and J by 5 bases; unmatched bases: 6. Germline V gene data show CDR1 as SGHNT and CDR2 as YYREEE (reference sequence). The CDR3 extends over 14 amino acids. The CDR3 protein is CASSLTGAADEQYF. Here the CDR3 DNA reads TGTGCCAGCAGCTTGACAGGGGCGGCGGACGAGCAGTACTTC.

The sample holds many counts of this clonotype. J is TRBJ1-5 and V is TRBV6-6; D ambiguous. Trimming left V 6 bases short and J 2 bases short, with 8 bases between. Germline values: CDR1 MNHNY, CDR2 SVGAGI (reference sequence). This CDR3 has 13 amino acids. As DNA, the CDR3 is TGTGCCAGCAGGACCCCTGGCAATCAGCCCCAGCATTTT. Protein product: CASRTPGNQPQHF.

This clonotype occurred a few times. The CDR3, as DNA: TGCGCCAGCAGCCGAGATAACACAAGGAGCTCCTACAATGAGCAGTTCTTC. It specifies CASSRDNTRSSYNEQFF. The gene calls are TRBV5-1 and TRBJ2-1; D not certain. CDR3 size: 17 residues. V was shortened by 4 bases and J by 0 bases, with 17 bases between the two germline ends. Germline V CDR1 and CDR2: SGHRS, YFSETQ. Using reference TRBV5-1 and TRBJ2-1 for the parts outside the CDR3, the full variable domain is KAGVTQTPRYLIKTRGQQVTLSCSPISGHRSVSWYQQTPGQGLQFLFEYFSETQRNKGNFPGRFSGRQFSNSRSEMNVSTLELGDSALYLCASSRDNTRSSYNEQFFGPGTRLTVL.

Worth noting for this clonotype: A much larger clone differs from this one at a single base, so this may be a read error. The rearrangement joins TRBV12-3 or TRBV12-4 to TRBJ2-3; unclear D gene. The CDR3 sequence is 13 residues long. CDR3 residues: CASCLDITDTQYF. The CDR3 DNA reads TGTGCCAGCTGTTTAGATATCACAGATACGCAGTATTTT.